This T cell receptor beta chain was identified during a study of cytomegalovirus exposure and HLA in healthy donors. Study-wide results and limits: Testing in vitro showed three CMV-associated chains specific for CMV antigens. Listed as cytomegalovirus-associated were about 160 TCR beta chains. For most subjects, TCR beta sequences were reported to predict HLA-A and HLA-B alleles with accuracy. For most TCR beta V segments, an earlier analysis put the productive rate at about 87% or about 30% of the time.

With regard to this clone: Its target is unknown.

60 Vbeta and 13 Jbeta primers were used in PCR. The table came from immunoSEQ multiplex PCR; TCRdb's copy has only in-frame clones and leaves some out. The sample carries roughly 190,000 clones, approximately 80% recorded once. Germline V gene sequence: CDR1 SEHNR, CDR2 FQNEAQ (reference sequence). V lost 1 base and J lost 3, with 4 bases in between. This CDR3 is 12 amino acids long. This sequence originates from a young woman in good health and CMV-seropositive. Material for sequencing was PBMCs. The chain recombines TRBV7-9 with TRBJ2-7; D is unclear. The DNA of the CDR3 is TGTGCCAGCAGCTTAGTGAGCTACGAGCAGTACTTC. This translates into CASSLVSYEQYF.